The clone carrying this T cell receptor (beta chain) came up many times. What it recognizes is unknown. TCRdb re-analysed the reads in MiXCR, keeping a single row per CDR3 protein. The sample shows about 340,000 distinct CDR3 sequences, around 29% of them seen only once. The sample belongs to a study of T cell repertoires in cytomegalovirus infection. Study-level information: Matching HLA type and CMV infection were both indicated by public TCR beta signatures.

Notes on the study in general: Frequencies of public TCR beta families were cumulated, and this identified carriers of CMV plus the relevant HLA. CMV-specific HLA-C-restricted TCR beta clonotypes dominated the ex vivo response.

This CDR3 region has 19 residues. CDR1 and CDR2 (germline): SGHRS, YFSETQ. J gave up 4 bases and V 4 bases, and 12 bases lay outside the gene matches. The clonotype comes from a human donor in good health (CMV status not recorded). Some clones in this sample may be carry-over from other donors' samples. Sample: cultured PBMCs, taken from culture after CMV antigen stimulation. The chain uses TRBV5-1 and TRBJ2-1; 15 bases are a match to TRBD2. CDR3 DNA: TGCGCCAGCAGCAGCACGGGGACTAGCGGGGGGACCACTTACAATGAGCAGTTCTTC. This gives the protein CASSSTGTSGGTTYNEQFF.